This TCR beta chain was sequenced for a study of STAT5B mutations in CD4+ large granular lymphocyte leukemia. Germline assignment: CDR1 SGHNT and CDR2 YYREEE (reference sequence). The CDR3 contains 14 residues. Trimming pared 4 bases from V and 2 bases from J, leaving 13 bases between. The repertoire was sequenced with immunoSEQ multiplex PCR; TCRdb's copy has only in-frame clones and lacks some. The table lists roughly 30,000 clones, less than 75% of them singletons, with roughly 2% in the top ten. Regarding this clone: Its antigen remains unknown.

Study-level results: Top patient clones used TRBV06 genes more often: 8/27 versus 2/35 in controls. Main leukemic clonotypes were patient-specific, but around 25% appeared at low frequency elsewhere. CD4-sorted patient repertoires seemed more clonal than healthy CD4+ repertoires.

The clonotype comes from a human donor in good health. This rearrangement joins TRBV5-4 to TRBJ2-7; D might be TRBD2 (6 bases). The specimen was CD4+ T cells from blood buffy coats. The CDR3 sequence: CASSQGGETYEQYF. The CDR3 bases are TGTGCCAGCAGCCAGGGAGGAGAAACCTACGAGCAGTACTTC. The whole variable domain, remainder taken from reference TRBV5-4 and TRBJ2-7, is ETGVTQSPTHLIKTRGQQVTLRCSSQSGHNTVSWYQQALGQGPQFIFQYYREEENGRGNFPPRFSGLQFPNYSSELNVNALELDDSALYLCASSQGGETYEQYFGPGTRLTVT.